This T cell receptor beta chain was retrieved from a study of cytomegalovirus exposure and HLA in healthy donors. Trimming shortened V by 6 bases and J by 9 bases, and 15 bases separated the two germline ends. The CDR3 length is 13 residues. Germline CDR1 and CDR2: SNHLY and FYNNEI. The repertoire was sequenced with immunoSEQ multiplex PCR; TCRdb's copy has only in-frame clones and lacks some. The sample contains a few hundred thousand clones, just over 85% of which appear only once. This clonotype originated in a woman under 30 in good health and CMV-seronegative. J is TRBJ2-1 and V is TRBV2; possible D gene TRBD1, 6 bases. Source material: PBMCs. The CDR3 coding sequence is TGTGCCAGCAGGGGGGTACAGGGATTTGAGCAGTTCTTC. Its translation is CASRGVQGFEQFF.